Below are 8 T cell receptor beta chains sequenced from a single sample in a study of beta chain features in type 1 diabetes. The authors reverse transcribed all of the isolated RNA, so sequencing captured expressed TCRB transcripts. Libraries were prepared by immunoSEQ multiplex PCR; TCRdb keeps only in-frame clonotypes and omits some of them. Among under 250,000 clones listed, roughly 14% were seen once. Sequencing was performed on naive CD4+ T cells from blood. Every receptor here comes from a woman aged 40 to 55 in good health.

This clone was seen only a few times. The rearrangement joins TRBV6-5 to TRBJ1-1; D perhaps matches TRBD1 (5 bases). Looked up from germline, CDR1 is MNHEY and CDR2 is SVGAGI. V was trimmed by 7 bases and J by 1 base, leaving 16 bases between them. The length of the CDR3 is 15 residues. The CDR3 loop reads CASTAANRRNTEAFF. DNA for the CDR3: TGTGCCAGCACTGCAGCCAACAGGAGGAACACTGAAGCTTTCTTT.

This sequence joins TRBV7-9 and TRBJ1-5, with D perhaps matching TRBD1 (5 bases). V was pared by 2 bases and J by 4 bases, with 12 bases between. The CDR3 covers 15 residues. CDR1 and CDR2 from the germline V gene are SEHNR and FQNEAQ (reference sequence). CDR3: CASSLWEGANQPQHF. The CDR3 DNA is TGTGCCAGCAGCTTATGGGAAGGGGCTAATCAGCCCCAGCATTTT. Drawing the rest from reference TRBV7-9 and TRBJ1-5, the complete variable domain is DTGVSQNPRHKITKRGQNVTFRCDPISEHNRLYWYRQTLGQGPEFLTYFQNEAQLEKSRLLSDRFSAERPKGSFSTLEIQRTEQGDSAMYLCASSLWEGANQPQHFGDGTRLSIL.

This clone has a handful of counts. The chain joins TRBV7-6 to TRBJ2-7; 10 bases are shared with TRBD1. The trim removed 2 bases at V and 3 bases at J, leaving 4 bases unmatched. Germline V gives CDR1 SGHVS, CDR2 FNYEAQ. This CDR3 spans 15 amino acids. The CDR3 DNA reads as TGTGCCAGCAGCTTACGGACAGGGGGAGACTACGAGCAGTACTTC. Translated: CASSLRTGGDYEQYF.

This chain joins TRBV7-9 and TRBJ2-1; TRBD2 aligns across 7 bases. Germline V gives CDR1 SEHNR, CDR2 FQNEAQ (reference sequence). The CDR3 length is 17 residues. After removal of 5 bases from V and 0 bases from J, the junction contained 10 bases not matched to a gene. CDR3 amino acids: CASSPRGGGSSYNEQFF. The CDR3 bases are TGTGCCAGCAGCCCAAGGGGCGGGGGAAGCTCCTACAATGAGCAGTTCTTC.

This clone was seen a few times. This chain connects TRBV7-9 to TRBJ2-1, with D possibly matching TRBD1 (6 bases). Germline-derived CDR1 and CDR2 are SEHNR and FQNEAQ (reference sequence). V shed 2 bases and J shed 2 bases, with 16 bases lying between them. CDR3 length: 17 residues. The CDR3 region has the DNA TGTGCCAGCAGCTTAACCTCATTCCGGGACACCTACAATGAGCAGTTCTTC. Translating gives CASSLTSFRDTYNEQFF.

This clone was counted a few times. The chain joins TRBV11-2 to TRBJ2-1; 13 positions agree with TRBD2. After removal of 5 bases from V and 6 bases from J, the junction contained 4 bases not matched to a gene. Per the germline V gene, CDR1 is SGHAT and CDR2 is FQNNGV. The CDR3 is made up of 15 amino acids. The CDR3 nucleotides are TGTGCCAGCAGCCCACTAGCGGGGGGGCGCAATGAGCAGTTCTTC. It codes for CASSPLAGGRNEQFF.

The sample holds a few counts of this clone. CDR3 amino acids: CASSYPQERDGYTF. The DNA of the CDR3 is TGTGCCAGCAGTTACCCCCAAGAAAGAGATGGCTACACCTTC. The rearrangement joins TRBV6-6 to TRBJ1-2; D is uncertain. The CDR3 spans 14 residues. V was trimmed by 2 bases and J by 6 bases, leaving 13 bases between them. The V gene's germline CDR1 is MNHNY and CDR2 SVGAGI (reference sequence).

This clone has a handful of counts. The chain employs TRBV11-2 and TRBJ2-2; 7 nucleotides agree with TRBD2. V was clipped by 5 bases and J by 4 bases; unmatched bases: 10. The CDR3 spans 16 residues. Germline V gene data show CDR1 as SGHAT and CDR2 as FQNNGV. Here the CDR3 reads CASSPHVGGGTGELFF. CDR3 in DNA: TGTGCCAGCAGCCCCCACGTTGGGGGGGGCACCGGGGAGCTGTTTTTT.